The sequence of this T cell receptor beta chain was determined in a study of T cell responses to AZD1222 COVID-19 vaccine. V trimming: 8 bases; J trimming: 6 bases; junction bases outside the gene matches: 6. Germline CDR1 SGHTA, CDR2 FQGNSA. The CDR3 contains 13 residues. Study-wide findings and caveats: White British ancestry dominated among donors, who included more females, and clonal diversity was possibly underestimated.

TCRdb's table, derived via immunoSEQ multiplex PCR, lists solely in-frame clones and lacks some. Among about 120,000 clones, roughly 89% were seen once, and the ten largest hold more than 4.5%. This clone was observed many times. The antigen is not known. The TCR comes from an adult in good health. The sequencing used peripheral blood, collected on day 0 of AZD1222 vaccination. The rearrangement joins TRBV7-2 to TRBJ2-7; 11 bases are a match to TRBD1. CDR3 nucleotides: TGTGCCAGCCAAGGGGGACAGGGGGTCGAGCAGTACTTC. Its protein is CASQGGQGVEQYF. The full variable domain, its missing parts supplied by reference TRBV7-2 and TRBJ2-7, is GAGVSQSPSNKVTEKGKDVELRCDPISGHTALYWYRQSLGQGLEFLIYFQGNSAPDKSGLPSDRFSAERTGGSVSTLTIQRTQQEDSAVYLCASQGGQGVEQYFGPGTRLTVT.